Listed here are 23 T cell receptor beta chains from one sample, sequenced in a study of cytomegalovirus exposure and HLA in healthy donors. The PCR used 60 Vbeta and 13 Jbeta primers. Assay: immunoSEQ multiplex PCR; the TCRdb copy retains only in-frame clones and omits some. The sample comprises about 85,000 clones, about four fifths of which are singletons, and about 30% rests with the top ten. Sequenced material: PBMCs. The receptor source for this set is a man aged 50-60 years in good health and CMV-seropositive.

This clone was detected once. The chain employs TRBV9 and TRBJ2-7, with TRBD2 matching 8 bases. Trimming removed 4 bases from V and 0 bases from J; junction bases left unmatched: 6. This CDR3 has 15 residues. Looked up from germline, CDR1 is SGDLS and CDR2 is YYNGEE. The CDR3 sequence is CASSSGSGISYEQYF. The CDR3, as DNA: TGTGCCAGCAGCTCAGGTAGCGGGATCTCCTACGAGCAGTACTTC.

This clone was seen just once. This chain links TRBV7-4 with TRBJ1-1; D is undetermined. The CDR3 length is 17 residues. V shed 1 base and J shed 0 bases, with 15 bases lying between them. Germline assignment: CDR1 SGHVT and CDR2 SQSDAQ. The CDR3 DNA sequence: TGTGCCAGCAGCTTAGTCAGAATCCGGGGTCTGAACACTGAAGCTTTCTTT. Translation: CASSLVRIRGLNTEAFF.

The chain combines TRBV5-6 with TRBJ1-2; D uncertain. Trimming took 3 bases from V and 6 from J, leaving 21 bases between them. The CDR3 is 16 amino acids. Germline CDR1 and CDR2: SGHDT and YYEEEE. The CDR3 sequence: CASSSGPGLTGHGYTF. The CDR3 DNA reads TGTGCCAGCAGCTCAGGTCCAGGACTCACTGGTCATGGCTACACCTTC.

The genes are TRBV5-1 and TRBJ1-2, with TRBD1 matching 10 bases. Trimming at V came to 3 bases and at J to 6 bases, leaving 8 bases not matched to a gene. Germline assignment: CDR1 SGHRS and CDR2 YFSETQ. This CDR3 spans 15 amino acids. The CDR3 loop reads CASSSGTGAPNGYTF. DNA of the CDR3: TGCGCCAGCAGCTCGGGGACAGGGGCCCCGAATGGCTACACCTTC.

The chain couples TRBV7-9 to TRBJ2-3; no reliable D call. Germline V CDR1 and CDR2: SEHNR, FQNEAQ (reference sequence). V was clipped by 4 bases and J by 4 bases, with 9 bases between them. The CDR3 loop spans 13 amino acids. The CDR3 nucleotides read TGTGCCAGCAGCTCTATTTTGGCAGATACGCAGTATTTT. Amino acid sequence: CASSSILADTQYF.

The J gene is TRBJ2-7, the V gene TRBV5-6, with D tentatively TRBD1 (7 bases). Trimming stripped 4 bases from V and 3 bases from J, with 17 bases between. Per the germline V gene, CDR1 is SGHDT and CDR2 is YYEEEE. There are 15 residues in the CDR3. The CDR3 here is CASSLAGQRYYEQYF. DNA for the CDR3: TGTGCCAGCAGCCTGGCGGGACAGAGATACTACGAGCAGTACTTC.

The rearrangement uses TRBV15 and TRBJ1-2, with D hard to call. V was clipped by 5 bases and J by 11 bases, with 15 bases between them. The CDR3 has 12 amino acids. The germline V gene encodes CDR1 LNHNV and CDR2 YYDKDF (reference sequence). CDR3 bases: TGTGCCACCAGCGGGTCCTGGGGAGGTTACACCTTC. This translates into CATSGSWGGYTF.

The chain combines TRBV27 with TRBJ2-1; possibly TRBD1 for D (5 bases). CDR3 length: 13 residues. Trimming stripped 8 bases from V and 5 bases from J, with 13 bases between. CDR1 and CDR2 (germline): MNHEY, SMNVEV (reference sequence). The DNA of the CDR3 is TGTGCCAGCCACCCCAGGGTACACAATGAGCAGTTCTTC. This translates into CASHPRVHNEQFF.

This chain joins TRBV7-9 and TRBJ1-2; TRBD1 agrees at 7 bases. In germline, CDR1 is SEHNR, CDR2 FQNEAQ (reference sequence). Trimming at V came to 5 bases and at J to 0 bases, leaving 9 bases not matched to a gene. There are 16 residues in the CDR3. The CDR3 loop is CASSLLRDSANYGYTF. In DNA form, the CDR3 reads TGTGCCAGCAGCCTCCTCCGGGACAGTGCTAACTATGGCTACACCTTC.

The V call is TRBV29-1, the J call TRBJ1-1; D uncertain. The CDR3 is 12 residues long. Trimming removed 7 bases from V and 1 base from J, with 10 bases in between. The V gene's germline CDR1 is SQVTM and CDR2 ANQGSEA. DNA for the CDR3: TGCAGCGCGGGGTCCCCGAACACTGAAGCTTTCTTT. It codes for CSAGSPNTEAFF.

The chain links TRBV7-6 to TRBJ1-2, with TRBD1 as a possible D gene (6 bases). The V end lost 1 base, the J end lost 7 bases, and 22 bases lay between the germline ends. The CDR3 consists of 17 residues. Per the germline V gene, CDR1 is SGHVS and CDR2 is FNYEAQ. CDR3: CASSLGTITGTWGGYTF. In DNA, the CDR3 is TGTGCCAGCAGCTTAGGTACCATCACCGGGACATGGGGTGGCTACACCTTC.

This chain uses TRBV11-2 with TRBJ2-2; D remains ambiguous. CDR3 length: 13 amino acids. The germline CDR1 and CDR2 sequences are SGHAT and FQNNGV. The germline V and J ends were trimmed by 5 bases and 6 bases, with 10 bases remaining between them. The CDR3 loop is CASSPPLSGELFF. CDR3 bases: TGTGCCAGCAGCCCCCCCCTTTCCGGGGAGCTGTTTTTT.

The chain uses TRBV18 and TRBJ1-5, with D perhaps TRBD1 (5 bases). Per the germline V gene, CDR1 is KGHSH and CDR2 is LQKENI. The CDR3 loop spans 16 amino acids. The germline V and J ends were trimmed by 2 bases and 2 bases, with 13 bases remaining between them. CDR3 residues: CASSPSGGAGNQPQHF. The CDR3 coding sequence is TGTGCCAGCTCACCATCGGGGGGAGCCGGCAATCAGCCCCAGCATTTT.

The CDR3 nucleotides are TGCAGCGTTGGCGGGAGCACAGATACGCAGTATTTT. It specifies CSVGGSTDTQYF. V is TRBV29-1 and J is TRBJ2-3; possible D gene TRBD2, 5 bases. Trimming removed 4 bases from V and 0 bases from J, with 5 bases in between. CDR1 SQVTM and CDR2 ANQGSEA come from the germline V gene. The CDR3 contains 12 residues.

The rearrangement joins TRBV4-1 to TRBJ2-3, with TRBD2 as a possible D gene (5 bases). Per the germline V gene, CDR1 is MGHRA and CDR2 is YSYEKL. The CDR3 covers 15 residues. Deletions cut 4 bases from V and 0 bases from J, with 11 bases between. The CDR3 sequence: CASSPLEVSTDTQYF. The CDR3 nucleotides are TGCGCCAGCAGCCCCCTGGAGGTTAGCACAGATACGCAGTATTTT.

The chain is built from TRBV6-6 and TRBJ1-1; D remains unclear. The ends were cut back, 2 bases at V and 7 bases at J, with 8 bases in the middle. In germline, CDR1 is MNHNY, CDR2 SVGAGI (reference sequence). The CDR3 is made up of 12 amino acids. CDR3: CASSYAGSEAFF. For the CDR3, the DNA is TGTGCCAGCAGTTACGCAGGCAGTGAAGCTTTCTTT.

V usage is TRBV5-1 and J usage is TRBJ2-7; 12 bases match TRBD1. The junction had 5 bases not matched to a gene; V was cut back by 4 bases and J by 6 bases. CDR3 length equals 14 residues. Germline assignment: CDR1 SGHRS and CDR2 YFSETQ. The CDR3 coding sequence is TGCGCCAGCAGCCAGGGACAGGGGGCCCTCGAGCAGTACTTC. This sequence encodes CASSQGQGALEQYF.

The V gene is TRBV27, the J gene TRBJ2-3; maybe TRBD2 (5 bases). This CDR3 is built from 14 residues. Looked up from germline, CDR1 is MNHEY and CDR2 is SMNVEV (reference sequence). V gave up 6 bases and J gave up 7 bases, with 17 bases separating them. The CDR3 is CASSLAPSGNTQYF. The CDR3 nucleotides are TGTGCCAGCAGCCTAGCCCCCAGCGGTAATACGCAGTATTTT.

The chain employs TRBV5-1 and TRBJ1-1, with D possibly being TRBD1 (5 bases). The CDR3 runs to 16 residues. The V gene lost 0 bases and the J gene lost 0 bases, with 12 bases spanning the gap. Germline V gene lookup returns CDR1 SGHRS and CDR2 YFSETQ. The CDR3 DNA sequence: TGCGCCAGCAGCTTGGCCGCAGGGCTCCTGAACACTGAAGCTTTCTTT. Amino acids: CASSLAAGLLNTEAFF.

The gene calls are TRBV7-2 and TRBJ2-7; 11 positions match TRBD2. CDR3 length: 15 amino acids. Germline CDR1 SGHTA, CDR2 FQGNSA. The junction had 4 bases not matched to a gene; V was cut back by 5 bases and J by 1 base. Written as DNA, the CDR3 is TGTGCCAGCAGCCCACGACTAGCGGGGTCCTACGAGCAGTACTTC. Protein product: CASSPRLAGSYEQYF.

V gene TRBV7-2 combines with J gene TRBJ2-5, with TRBD2 matching over 11 bases. In germline, CDR1 is SGHTA, CDR2 FQGNSA. V was pared by 5 bases and J by 5 bases, with 4 bases of the junction left unmatched. The CDR3 has 14 residues. CDR3 nucleotide sequence: TGTGCCAGCAGCACTTTAGCGGGGGGGGAGACCCAGTACTTC. Residues: CASSTLAGGETQYF.

V gene TRBV13 combines with J gene TRBJ2-2; no reliable D call. Germline V lookup: CDR1 PRHDT, CDR2 FYEKMQ (reference sequence). CDR3 length: 15 amino acids. Trimming stripped 2 bases from V and 3 bases from J, with 10 bases between. In DNA form, the CDR3 reads TGTGCCAGCAGCTTATACGCCCGGGACACCGGGGAGCTGTTTTTT. Its protein product is CASSLYARDTGELFF. Together with reference TRBV13 and TRBJ2-2, the CDR3 gives the full variable domain: AAGVIQSPRHLIKEKRETATLKCYPIPRHDTVYWYQQGPGQDPQFLISFYEKMQSDKGSIPDRFSAQQFSDYHSELNMSSLELGDSALYFCASSLYARDTGELFFGEGSRLTVL.

The V gene is TRBV5-1, the J gene TRBJ2-2; 13 nucleotides agree with TRBD2. The V segment lost 4 bases and the J segment 5 bases; nucleotides outside the gene matches: 8. The CDR3 length is 17 residues. Germline loops: CDR1 SGHRS, CDR2 YFSETQ. The CDR3 loop reads CASSASRTSGRTGELFF. The CDR3 DNA reads TGCGCCAGCAGCGCTTCTCGGACTAGCGGGAGAACCGGGGAGCTGTTTTTT.